This T cell receptor (beta chain) was recorded in a study of blood T cell repertoires in COVID-19. Germline CDR1 PRHDT, CDR2 FYEKMQ (reference sequence). This CDR3 has 18 amino acids. V dropped 7 bases and J dropped 10; count of bases not matched to a gene: 20. Authors' processing steps: From reference gene primer amplification, estimates of nucleated cell counts were derived. The protocol was immunoSEQ multiplex PCR, while the TCRdb copy is restricted to in-frame clones and leaves out a portion. The V and J calls and the clone size are those of that table, but D and trimming were determined from the DNA. The repertoire includes 90,000 or so clones, 89% of them detected once, and 5.2% sits in the top ten.

The clonotype originates from a man between 60 and 70 years old with COVID-19, enrolled during active disease. The specimen was peripheral blood. The chain is built from TRBV13 and TRBJ1-6; 9 bases match TRBD1. The CDR3 sequence is CASTQRDRVFRGGSPLHF. CDR3 bases: TGTGCCAGCACCCAGAGGGACAGGGTATTTCGGGGTGGCTCACCCCTCCACTTT.